One sample yielded the 4 T cell receptor beta chains listed below, sequenced in a study of vaccination and CD4 T cells after COVID-19. Documented treatment: 10-day PBMC culture with coronavirus spike peptide pools or control peptides (ViraFEST assay). An Oncomine TCR Beta short-read assay was used to sequence the DNA from cultured CD4+ T cells. One entry per CDR3 protein results from TCRdb running MiXCR on the PCR reads. This table has fewer than 20,000 distinct CDR3 sequences, around half appearing once. Their antigens are not known. Source: CD4+ T cells from blood, cultured in vitro, taken before SARS-CoV-2 vaccination. Source of these receptors: a human donor who had recovered from COVID-19.

The chain couples TRBV6-2 or TRBV6-3 to TRBJ2-3, with D possibly TRBD2 on 6 matching bases. The CDR3 length is 16 residues. Trimming left V 5 bases short and J 5 bases short, with 20 bases between. Per the germline V gene, CDR1 is MNHEY and CDR2 is SVGEGT. The CDR3 spells CASSPGGVVHEDTQYF. DNA of the CDR3: TGTGCCAGCAGTCCCGGAGGGGTGGTACACGAAGATACGCAGTATTTT.

CDR3 DNA: TGCAGTGCCCCCTCGGCAGGTCGACCTAACACTGAAGCTTTCTTT. This gives the protein CSAPSAGRPNTEAFF. The chain uses TRBV20-1 and TRBJ1-1; D unclear. The CDR3 has 15 amino acids. Trimming shortened V by 6 bases and J by 2 bases, and 19 bases separated the two germline ends. In germline, CDR1 is DFQATT, CDR2 SNEGSKA (reference sequence).

This clonotype came up a few times. The rearrangement uses TRBV6-5 and TRBJ2-5; D is unclear. The germline V and J ends were trimmed by 2 bases and 1 base, with 2 bases remaining between them. CDR1 is MNHEY, CDR2 SVGAGI, per germline. The CDR3 is 12 amino acids. In nucleotides, the CDR3 is TGTGCCAGCAGTTACATCCAAGAGACCCAGTACTTC. It codes for CASSYIQETQYF.

This clonotype is classed as medium-sized. CDR3: CSAGQGAGGNTIYF. In nucleotides, the CDR3 is TGCAGTGCCGGACAGGGGGCGGGCGGAAACACCATATATTTT. The chain uses TRBV20-1 and TRBJ1-3; 11 bases align to TRBD1. Germline trimming cut 6 bases from V and 4 bases from J; bases unmatched to any gene: 5. This CDR3 is built from 14 residues. Germline CDR1 is DFQATT and CDR2 is SNEGSKA (reference sequence).